The rows below give T cell receptor beta chains drawn from one sample of a study of cytomegalovirus exposure and HLA in healthy donors. Generated by immunoSEQ multiplex PCR, the TCRdb table keeps only in-frame clones and is missing some. This table holds approximately 170,000 clones, roughly 83% found once. Sequencing was done on a sample of PBMCs. The receptor source for this set is a woman aged 50 to 60 in good health and CMV-seronegative. Each CDR3 is given with its conserved first and last residue. Each record gives: D gene, clone size, J gene, V gene, CDR3 DNA, CDR3 protein. The D gene is left open where the match is weak. The listing skips clone size in some rows; elsewhere it reads once, few, many or a size class.

TRBD1	-	TRBJ1-3	TRBV18	TGTGCCAGCTCGCCCATCCGGGACAGGGGGTTCTCTGGAAACACCATATATTTT	CASSPIRDRGFSGNTIYF
TRBD1	-	TRBJ2-7	TRBV7-9	TGTGCCAGCAGCTCTACCGGAGTCGGGACAGGGGGCTTTTACGAGCAGTACTTC	CASSSTGVGTGGFYEQYF
-	-	TRBJ1-1	TRBV10-1	TGCGCCAGCAGTGACAGGGTGAACACTGAAGCTTTCTTT	CASSDRVNTEAFF
TRBD2	-	TRBJ2-3	TRBV5-1	TGCGCCAGCAGCCTAGAAACTAGCGGGGGGAGGGATACGCAGTATTTT	CASSLETSGGRDTQYF
-	-	TRBJ2-2	TRBV19	TGTGCCAGTAGTAAATTTTCAGGGGCCGGGGAGCTGTTTTTT	CASSKFSGAGELFF
-	-	TRBJ1-1	TRBV7-9	TGTGCCAGCAGCTTGACGGGAGGAAGGGCGAGCTCTGAAGCTTTCTTT	CASSLTGGRASSEAFF
-	few	TRBJ1-1	TRBV28	TGTGCCAGCAACCCGACAGAGAACACTGAAGCTTTCTTT	CASNPTENTEAFF
-	few	TRBJ2-7	TRBV7-2	TGTGCCAGCAGCTTAGACTACGAGCAGTACTTC	CASSLDYEQYF
-	-	TRBJ2-7	TRBV6-1	TGTGCCAGCAGTGAACCTTACCGCCTTCGACAGGAGGACGAGCAGTACTTC	CASSEPYRLRQEDEQYF
TRBD2	-	TRBJ2-1	TRBV27	TGTGCCAGCCAGGGGCGGGGTCGGCGGGGGGTTTACAATGAGCAGTTCTTC	CASQGRGRRGVYNEQFF
-	-	TRBJ2-3	TRBV29-1	TGCAGAGGGGACTCTAAGCATACGCAGTATTTT	CRGDSKHTQYF
TRBD2	-	TRBJ2-1	TRBV6-1	TGTGCCAGCAGTGATAGGACTAGCGGGAGATTTGAGCAGTTCTTC	CASSDRTSGRFEQFF
TRBD1	-	TRBJ1-1	TRBV6-5	TGTGCCAGCAGTAACCGACAGGGGGAAGCTTTCTTT	CASSNRQGEAFF
-	-	TRBJ1-5	TRBV6-1	TGTGCCAGCAGGGACACCATAAGATCATATCAGCCCCAGCATTTT	CASRDTIRSYQPQHF
TRBD2	-	TRBJ2-1	TRBV2	TGTGCCAGCAGTCCTCGGGGGGGGACCTATAATGAGCAGTTCTTC	CASSPRGGTYNEQFF
TRBD2	-	TRBJ2-7	TRBV27	TGTGCCAGCAGTTTTCTGACTAGCGGAAACACCTACGAGCAGTACTTC	CASSFLTSGNTYEQYF
-	-	TRBJ1-1	TRBV11-3	TGTGCCAGCAGCTTAGATCCTGCAGGTGAAGCTTTCTTT	CASSLDPAGEAFF
TRBD1	-	TRBJ1-5	TRBV7-9	TGTGCCAGCAGTCATTACCCGGGACAGAGCTCCAATCAGCCCCAGCATTTT	CASSHYPGQSSNQPQHF
TRBD1	once	TRBJ2-1	TRBV5-5	TGTGCCAGCGGCGGACAGGGGGGTTCCTACAATGAGCAGTTCTTC	CASGGQGGSYNEQFF
-	-	TRBJ1-5	TRBV2	TGTGCCAGCAGGGGCAGGGTCAATCAGCCCCAGCATTTT	CASRGRVNQPQHF
TRBD1	once	TRBJ1-2	TRBV5-1	TGCGCCAGCAGCCCACGCGGGACAGCCTATGGCTACACCTTC	CASSPRGTAYGYTF
TRBD1	-	TRBJ1-4	TRBV7-8	TGTGCCAGCAGCACCTGGGGACAGTCGACGAATGAAAAACTGTTTTTT	CASSTWGQSTNEKLFF
-	-	TRBJ2-2	TRBV5-8	TGTGCCAGCAGCTTACCGACAGGGCGGGGCGGGGAGCTGTTTTTT	CASSLPTGRGGELFF
TRBD2	-	TRBJ2-1	TRBV19	TGTGCCAGTCGGACTAGCGGGGAATACAATGAGCAGTTCTTC	CASRTSGEYNEQFF
-	-	TRBJ2-3	TRBV4-3	TGCGCCAGCAGCCGAGAAGGACTCCCAGGACGCACAGATACGCAGTATTTT	CASSREGLPGRTDTQYF
TRBD2	-	TRBJ2-1	TRBV28	TGTGCCAGCAGTCAACATCGAGGTTTAGCGGGGGGCTTGAATGAGCAGTTCTTC	CASSQHRGLAGGLNEQFF
TRBD2	-	TRBJ2-1	TRBV28	TGTGCCAGCAGCCGGGCGGGACTAGCGGGGTACAATGAGCAGTTCTTC	CASSRAGLAGYNEQFF
-	-	TRBJ1-3	TRBV9	TGTGCCAGCAGCCCTCGTTCAGGGTCGAGCTCTGGAAACACCATATATTTT	CASSPRSGSSSGNTIYF
TRBD2	-	TRBJ2-1	TRBV27	TGTGCCAGCAGTTTAAGGACTAGCGGTGGCTACAATGAGCAGTTCTTC	CASSLRTSGGYNEQFF
-	-	TRBJ1-1	TRBV5-5	TGTGCCAGCAGCTTGGTAGTCAAGAACACTGAAGCTTTCTTT	CASSLVVKNTEAFF
-	-	TRBJ1-1	TRBV12-1	TGTGCCAGCAGCTTAAGGGGGCCCGGGGACACTGAAGCTTTCTTT	CASSLRGPGDTEAFF
TRBD2	-	TRBJ2-1	TRBV7-9	TGTGCCAGCAGCCTCCTGGGAAGAGCGGGGTATGACAATGAGCAGTTCTTC	CASSLLGRAGYDNEQFF
-	-	TRBJ2-1	TRBV9	TGTGCCAGCAGCGTAGTGACTTCAGCCTACAATGAGCAGTTCTTC	CASSVVTSAYNEQFF
TRBD1	-	TRBJ2-1	TRBV4-1	TGCGCCAGCAGCCCCGGGACAGGGATCTACAATGAGCAGTTCTTC	CASSPGTGIYNEQFF
-	-	TRBJ1-6	TRBV4-3	TGCGCCAGCAGCCAAGGAGTAAAGTATTCACCCCTCCACTTT	CASSQGVKYSPLHF
-	-	TRBJ2-1	TRBV2	TGTGCCAGCAGCCCCTACTACAATGAGCAGTTCTTC	CASSPYYNEQFF
-	-	TRBJ2-3	TRBV7-2	TGTGCCAGCAAGGCGGGGAGCACAGATACGCAGTATTTT	CASKAGSTDTQYF
TRBD1	-	TRBJ1-4	TRBV11-2	TGTGCCAGCAGCTTAGCGGCCGGACAGGGGGGCTTTAATGAAAAACTGTTTTTT	CASSLAAGQGGFNEKLFF
TRBD1	-	TRBJ2-7	TRBV19	TGTGCCAGTAGTCCTTATGCCGGGACAGGCTCCTACGAGCAGTACTTC	CASSPYAGTGSYEQYF
TRBD1	-	TRBJ1-1	TRBV6-5	TGTGCCAGCAGTGAAGGGGGCTCGAAGCTTTGTGCTTTCTTT	CASSEGGSKLCAFF
-	few	TRBJ1-2	TRBV19	TGTGCCAGTAGTACCCGGGACTCCAGGGTGAATGGCTACACCTTC	CASSTRDSRVNGYTF
-	few	TRBJ1-6	TRBV5-1	TGCGCCAGCCGGCCTCTCGAGGGGGTTATTTCACCCCTCCACTTT	CASRPLEGVISPLHF
TRBD2	-	TRBJ2-2	TRBV2	TGTGCCAGCAAACCGGGACTAGCGGGAGGAGGCGCCGGGGAGCTGTTTTTT	CASKPGLAGGGAGELFF
TRBD2	-	TRBJ2-5	TRBV7-9	TGTGCCAGCAGCTTAGTAGCGGGAGGGAAGACCCAGTACTTC	CASSLVAGGKTQYF